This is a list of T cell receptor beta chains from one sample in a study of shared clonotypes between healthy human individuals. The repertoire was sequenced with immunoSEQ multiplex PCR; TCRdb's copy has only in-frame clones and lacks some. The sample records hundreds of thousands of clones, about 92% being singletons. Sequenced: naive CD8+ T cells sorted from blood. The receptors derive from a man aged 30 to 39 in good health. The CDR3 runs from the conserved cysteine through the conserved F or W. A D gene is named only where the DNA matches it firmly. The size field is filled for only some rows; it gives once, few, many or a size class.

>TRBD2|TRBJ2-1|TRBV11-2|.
TGTGCCAGCAGCTTAACCGGGGGGTCGGTCTACAATGAGCAGTTCTTC
CASSLTGGSVYNEQFF
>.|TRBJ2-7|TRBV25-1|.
TGTGCCAGCAGTGATGTACTAGTGGGGGAGCAGTACTTC
CASSDVLVGEQYF
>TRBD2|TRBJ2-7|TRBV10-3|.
TGTGCCACCGGGACTAGCGGATCCTACGAGCAGTACTTC
CATGTSGSYEQYF
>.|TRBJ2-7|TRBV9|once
TGTGCCAGCAGCGTAGCCGCCGGGGCTACGGAGCAGTACTTC
CASSVAAGATEQYF
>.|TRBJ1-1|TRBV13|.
TGTGCCAGCAGCTTAGTCGACAGCGATGCTGAAGCTTTCTTT
CASSLVDSDAEAFF
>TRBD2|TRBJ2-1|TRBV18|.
TGTGCCAGCTCACCACCGCTAGCGGGAGTAAAAAATGAGCAGTTCTTC
CASSPPLAGVKNEQFF
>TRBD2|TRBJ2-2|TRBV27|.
TGTGCCAGCAGTCCAGGACTAGTCGGGGAGCTGTTTTTT
CASSPGLVGELFF
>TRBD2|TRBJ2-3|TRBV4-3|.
TGCGCCAGCAGCCAGACTAGCGGGAGTACAGATACGCAGTATTTT
CASSQTSGSTDTQYF
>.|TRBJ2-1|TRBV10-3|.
TGTGCCAGCGGGCCCAATGGGTACAATGAGCAGTTCTTC
CASGPNGYNEQFF
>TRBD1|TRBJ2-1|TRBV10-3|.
TGTGCCATCGAGGACAGGGGAGGCAATGAGCAGTTCTTC
CAIEDRGGNEQFF
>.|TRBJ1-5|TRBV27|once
TGTGCCAGCAGTTTATGGGCAGGGCCAAATCAGCCCCAGCATTTT
CASSLWAGPNQPQHF
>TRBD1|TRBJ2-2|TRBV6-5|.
TGTGCCAGCAGTCAGACAGGGACCGGGGAGCTGTTTTTT
CASSQTGTGELFF
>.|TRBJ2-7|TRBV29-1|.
TGCAGCGTTGAAGTAACGGGATCTTCCTACGAGCAGTACTTC
CSVEVTGSSYEQYF
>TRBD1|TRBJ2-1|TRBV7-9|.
TGTGCCAGCAGCTTGCCCACACAGGGGGCGCTGAGGAATGAGCAGTTCTTC
CASSLPTQGALRNEQFF
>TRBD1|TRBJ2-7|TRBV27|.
TGTGCCAGCAGTCCACTAGACAGGGTGGCTACGATGGAGTACTTC
CASSPLDRVATMEYF
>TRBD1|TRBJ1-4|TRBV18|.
TGTGCCAGCTCACCGACTCCGGGACAGGGGGCAGAAAATGAAAAACTGTTTTTT
CASSPTPGQGAENEKLFF
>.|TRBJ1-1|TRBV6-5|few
TGTGCCAGCAGGTCCCAGAACACTGAAGCTTTCTTT
CASRSQNTEAFF
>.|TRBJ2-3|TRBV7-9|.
TGTGCCAGCAGCCCCCGGGACGGAACAACAGATACGCAGTATTTT
CASSPRDGTTDTQYF
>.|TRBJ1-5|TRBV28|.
TGTGCCAGCAGTTTAACGGGGGTTGGAAATCAGCCCCAGCATTTT
CASSLTGVGNQPQHF
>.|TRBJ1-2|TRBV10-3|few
TGTGCCATCAGTGTCGAGACGAAATATGGCTACACCTTC
CAISVETKYGYTF
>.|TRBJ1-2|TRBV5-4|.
TGTGCCAGCAGCTTGGGGACAGATAGCTATGGCTACACCTTC
CASSLGTDSYGYTF
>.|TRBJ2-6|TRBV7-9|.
TGTGCCAGCAGCTTAGATCACTCTGGGGCCAACGTCCTGACTTTC
CASSLDHSGANVLTF
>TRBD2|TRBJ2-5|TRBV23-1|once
TGCGCCAGCAGTCGCAGGGAGGGGACCGAGACCCAGTACTTC
CASSRREGTETQYF
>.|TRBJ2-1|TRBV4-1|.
TGCGCCAGCAGCCAAGATCTTCGGGCAGGGTTCTACAATGAGCAGTTCTTC
CASSQDLRAGFYNEQFF
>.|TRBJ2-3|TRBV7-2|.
TGTGCCAGCAGCTTGATGGCGGAGACAGGTTACACAGATACGCAGTATTTT
CASSLMAETGYTDTQYF
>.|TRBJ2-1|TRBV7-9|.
TGTGCCAGCAGCTCGGGGGCTGGTGAGCAGTTCTTC
CASSSGAGEQFF
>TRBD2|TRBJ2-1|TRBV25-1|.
TGTGCCAGCAGTGAATTAGCGGGAGTATACAATGAGCAGTTCTTC
CASSELAGVYNEQFF
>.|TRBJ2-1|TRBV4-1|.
TGCGCCAGCAGTAGGATCTCGGGAGCCAATGAGCAGTTCTTC
CASSRISGANEQFF
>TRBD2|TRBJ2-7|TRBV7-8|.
TGTGCCAGCAGCTTAGAGCAGCGGGAGGTGCCCACCTACGAGCAGTACTTC
CASSLEQREVPTYEQYF
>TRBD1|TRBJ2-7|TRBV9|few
TGTGCCAGCAGCGTTGGGACAGGGGCCTACGAGCAGTACTTC
CASSVGTGAYEQYF
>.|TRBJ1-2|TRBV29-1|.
TGCAGCGCTGAATCCTGGGACGGACCGAACTATGGCTACACCTTC
CSAESWDGPNYGYTF
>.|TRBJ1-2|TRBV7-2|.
TGTGCCAGCAGCTTAAATGGGGCAGGAAGATATGGCTACACCTTC
CASSLNGAGRYGYTF
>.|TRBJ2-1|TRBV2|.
TGTGCCAGCAGTATCTTACACAATGAGCAGTTCTTC
CASSILHNEQFF
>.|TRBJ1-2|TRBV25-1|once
TGTGCCAGCAGCACCTGGGAGGGCTACACCTTC
CASSTWEGYTF
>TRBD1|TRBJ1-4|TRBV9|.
TGTGCCAGCAGCCTCCCCCGGACAGGGGGGATAGAAAAACTGTTTTTT
CASSLPRTGGIEKLFF
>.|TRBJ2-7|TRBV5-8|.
TGTGCCAGCAGCTTGGCCGATGATTACGAGCAGTACTTC
CASSLADDYEQYF
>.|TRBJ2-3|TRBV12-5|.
TGTGCTAGTGGTTGGCGGAGGGTGGGGACAGATACGCAGTATTTT
CASGWRRVGTDTQYF
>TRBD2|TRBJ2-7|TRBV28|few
TGTGCCAGCATTATAACTAGCGGGAGTTACGAGCAGTACTTC
CASIITSGSYEQYF
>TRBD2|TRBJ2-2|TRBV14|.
TGTGCCAGCAGCCTCCTTCGCGGGAGACGAAATAACACCGGGGAGCTGTTTTTT
CASSLLRGRRNNTGELFF
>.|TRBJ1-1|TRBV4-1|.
TGCGCCAGCAGCCAGGAAGGGGGACGGGACACTGAAGCTTTCTTT
CASSQEGGRDTEAFF
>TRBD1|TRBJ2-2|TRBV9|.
TGTGCCAGCAGCCCCGTAGAGGGGGGACAGGGTGGGAGCACCGGGGAGCTGTTTTTT
CASSPVEGGQGGSTGELFF
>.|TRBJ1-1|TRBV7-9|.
TGTGCCAGCAGCCGGACAGCCCCGAACACTGAAGCTTTCTTT
CASSRTAPNTEAFF
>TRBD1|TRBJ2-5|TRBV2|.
TGTGCCAGCCGCCGGGGGACAGGGCAAGAGACCCAGTACTTC
CASRRGTGQETQYF
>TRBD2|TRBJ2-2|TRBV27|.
TGTGCCAGCATGGTGATAGCGGGAGCAGGCGGGGAGCTGTTTTTT
CASMVIAGAGGELFF
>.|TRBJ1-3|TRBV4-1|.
TGCGCCAGCAGCCAAGATCCGGGGGCCGCTGGAAACACCATATATTTT
CASSQDPGAAGNTIYF
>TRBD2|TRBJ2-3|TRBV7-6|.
TGTGCCAGCAGCTCACCTTTTCTAGCGGGAGGTACCGATACGCAGTATTTT
CASSSPFLAGGTDTQYF
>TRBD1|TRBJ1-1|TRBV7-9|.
TGTGCCAGCAGAAATCCGGGACAGGGCTCCACTGAAGCTTTCTTT
CASRNPGQGSTEAFF
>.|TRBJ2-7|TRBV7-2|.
TGTGCCAGCAGCTTAACCCGGTCAGCGTTTAGCTCCTACGAGCAGTACTTC
CASSLTRSAFSSYEQYF
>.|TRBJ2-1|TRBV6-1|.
TGTGCCCACAGGGGCAGGGGGGGGACTGAGCAGTTCTTC
CAHRGRGGTEQFF
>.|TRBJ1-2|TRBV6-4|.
TGTGCCAGCAGTGACTTGGACACCGAGATGGATGGCTACACCTTC
CASSDLDTEMDGYTF
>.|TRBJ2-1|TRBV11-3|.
TGTGCCAGCAGCCCTAGACCACCCAGTCTAGCGCCAAGCTCCTACAATGAGCAGTTCTTC
CASSPRPPSLAPSSYNEQFF
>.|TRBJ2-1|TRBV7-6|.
TGTGCCAGCAGCTTAGAAACGGCGAGCTCCTACAATGAGCAGTTCTTC
CASSLETASSYNEQFF